The 7 T cell receptor beta chains presented below share a single source sample, sequenced in a study of CD8 T cells in ankylosing spondylitis (dated by TCRdb to between 2016 and 2019). The full study reports these points: Blood from ankylosing spondylitis patients appeared to be characterized by a TCR beta motif made up of about 8 highly homologous amino acid variants.

The library was obtained by 5' RACE. This sample was sequenced with an Illumina HiSeq 2500. TCRdb's own reprocessing of the public reads used fastp at Q25 and MiXCR and kept productive beta chains. Each entry is one CDR3 protein sequence, shown with its most common DNA and genes. For this sample the table gives some 840,000 distinct CDR3 sequences, of which about an eighth were detected only once. Together, the top ten hold 0.51% of the sample. These receptors have no identified antigens. Sequencing was performed on blood, either unsorted or a sorted T cell fraction (not recorded which). These receptors were taken from a male donor with ankylosing spondylitis.

The gene calls are TRBV11-1 and TRBJ2-3; D remains unclear. Trimming stripped 1 base from V and 2 bases from J, with 19 bases between. The CDR3 runs 18 residues. Germline loops: CDR1 SGHAT, CDR2 FQDESV (reference sequence). CDR3 loop: CASSLGVLLRNHTDTQYF. As DNA, the CDR3 is TGTGCCAGCAGCTTAGGGGTACTACTGAGAAACCACACAGATACGCAGTATTTT.

This clonotype came up many times. V usage is TRBV7-2 and J usage is TRBJ2-5; D is perhaps TRBD2 (7 bases). This CDR3 spans 16 amino acids. V was clipped by 5 bases and J by 4 bases, with 20 bases between them. Germline loops: CDR1 SGHTA, CDR2 FQGNSA. The CDR3 DNA sequence: TGTGCCAGCAGCCCAGTAGCTAGGGGGGGCAGAGAGACCCAGTACTTC. This encodes CASSPVARGGRETQYF.

The chain uses TRBV6-1 and TRBJ1-4, with no clear D. Trimming shortened V by 6 bases and J by 3 bases, and 14 bases separated the two germline ends. The CDR3 extends over 15 amino acids. Germline CDR1 is MNHNS and CDR2 is SASEGT. This chain's CDR3 is CASRLLWGPNEKLFF. The DNA for the CDR3 is TGTGCCAGCAGACTGCTGTGGGGTCCTAATGAAAAACTGTTTTTT.

On this clonotype itself: This sequence may be a read error, since a much larger clone differs from it by one base. V and J are TRBV5-1 and TRBJ2-5; D gene ambiguous. This CDR3 is built from 13 residues. The germline V gene has CDR1 SGHRS and CDR2 YFSETQ. Trimming left V 1 base short and J 1 base short, with 5 bases between. The CDR3 DNA reads as TGCGCCAGCAGCTTGAACGTCCAAGAGACCCAGTACTTC. Translating it yields CASSLNVQETQYF.

This clonotype was counted between two and nine times. The chain combines TRBV6-5 with TRBJ2-5; 7 bases fit TRBD1. Germline CDR1 MNHEY, CDR2 SVGAGI. V dropped 1 base and J dropped 1; count of bases not matched to a gene: 3. CDR3 length: 15 amino acids. CDR3 coding DNA: TGTGCCAGCAGTTACTTGACAGGGTCCCAAGAGACCCAGTACTTC. As protein: CASSYLTGSQETQYF.

This clonotype was observed a few times. CDR3 coding DNA: TGTGCCAGCAGCTTAGAAGGGCCCACCATATATTTT. Translation gives CASSLEGPTIYF. The rearrangement links TRBV7-2 to TRBJ1-3; D ambiguous. The CDR3 contains 12 residues. Germline V gene sequence: CDR1 SGHTA, CDR2 FQGNSA. Trimming removed 1 base at V and 9 bases at J, with 7 bases between.

The chain combines TRBV2 with TRBJ2-5; TRBD1 matches 10 bases. Germline V gene sequence: CDR1 SNHLY, CDR2 FYNNEI. The J segment lost 4 bases and the V segment lost 7 bases, leaving 6 bases of the junction unmatched. The CDR3 length is 14 residues. Here the CDR3 DNA reads TGTGCCAGCAAGATGACAGGGGGCCGAGAGACCCAGTACTTC. Protein: CASKMTGGRETQYF.